The sequence of this TCR beta chain was determined in a study of CD8+CD57+ T cells in acquired aplastic anemia. Overall study context: Recorded DNA amounts for sorted CD4+ and CD8+ cells had an average of roughly 3.4 ug. On average, healthy donors gave 8.5 million to 13 million reads for CD4+ cells.

General study points: Patients and controls were found to share 25 to 35 CD8+ CDR3 sequences. Between the patient and control groups, CD8+ Simpson's diversity did not differ significantly.

About this clonotype itself: Its antigen is currently unknown.

TCR beta VDJ combinations and CDR3 sequences were profiled from genomic DNA. TCRdb re-called the reads through MiXCR, storing one row per CDR3 protein. The sample has over 100,000 distinct CDR3 sequences, 35% to 50% seen once. CDR3 length: 14 amino acids. V was cut by 6 bases and J by 0 bases, with 9 bases left in between. Germline CDR1 is SGHTA and CDR2 is FQGNSA. The TCR originated in a human donor in good health, serving as a control. Sequencing was performed on sorted CD4+, CD8+, or CD8+CD57+ T cells (not recorded which) from PBMCs. The V and J genes are TRBV7-2 and TRBJ1-5; D not certain. CDR3 loop: CASSPSYSNQPQHF. As DNA, the CDR3 is TGTGCCAGCAGTCCGAGCTATAGCAATCAGCCCCAGCATTTT.